This T cell receptor beta chain comes out of a study of Ad26.COV2.S vaccination and SARS-CoV-2 variants. Treatment indicated: roughly 19 received Ad26.COV2.S at low or high dose, single or two shots; several received placebo; per-sample allocation not given. Sampling happened 63 days after the first vaccine or placebo injection. Profiled with immunoSEQ multiplex PCR; TCRdb holds only in-frame clones, not every one. Of around 450,000 clones in the sample, 75% to 90% were seen once. V shed 7 bases and J 0 bases; nucleotides not matched to a gene: 6. Germline CDR1 and CDR2: SGHNT and YYREEE (reference sequence). There are 15 residues in the CDR3.

This TCR was sampled from a person aged 18 to 59 who received the Ad26.COV2.S COVID-19 vaccine or a placebo. The starting material was peripheral blood, obtained in a trial of Ad26.COV2.S vaccine versus placebo. The J gene is TRBJ2-1, the V gene TRBV5-4; 8 bases match TRBD1. The CDR3 loop reads CASGQTGASYNEQFF. The DNA of the CDR3 is TGTGCCAGCGGCCAGACAGGGGCCTCCTACAATGAGCAGTTCTTC.